This T cell receptor beta chain derives from a study of blood T cells in healthy people across ages. Every participating donor contributed 8 to 10 milliliters of peripheral blood through a draw. Germline assignment: CDR1 SQVTM and CDR2 ANQGSEA. The CDR3 runs to 13 residues. V was shortened by 4 bases and J by 3 bases, with 12 bases between the two germline ends. The second PCR ran roughly 7 to 12 cycles with a sample-barcoded 5' primer and J-beta primers. TCRdb fed the 5' RACE reads into MiXCR, producing one record per CDR3 protein. The sample lists around 1,800,000 distinct CDR3 sequences, 30% to 40% occurring once.

The V call is TRBV29-1, the J call TRBJ1-2; D perhaps matches TRBD1 (5 bases). Input material: blood. This TCR derives from a human donor in good health. CDR3 in DNA: TGCAGCGTTGGTTCAGGGATCGACTATGGCTACACCTTC. It translates to CSVGSGIDYGYTF.